What follows is one TCR beta chain and its context. What it binds is not known. These data are taken from a study of Graves' ophthalmopathy and Graves' hyperthyroidism. Study-wide findings and caveats: Blood shared most expanded thyroid clonotypes above 0.001 frequency.

Amplification from RNA transcripts yielded the TCR beta CDR3 regions. An opening RT-PCR round employed HTBI primers and preceded a second-round multiplex PCR. In TCRdb, the multiplex PCR reads were re-called with MiXCR into one record per CDR3 protein. The sample shows hundreds of thousands of distinct CDR3 sequences, over 20% of them seen only once. J lost 6 bases, V lost 0 bases, and 3 bases had no gene match. The CDR3 runs 15 residues. Germline V lookup: CDR1 SGHNT, CDR2 YENEEA. Stable hyperthyroid donors showed no ophthalmopathy during 18 months follow-up. V usage is TRBV11-3 and J usage is TRBJ1-2; 11 bases line up with TRBD1. Input material: peripheral blood. The origin of this receptor is a young woman with stable Graves' hyperthyroidism. Some clones in this sample may be carry-over from other donors' samples. Written as DNA, the CDR3 is TGTGCCAGCAGCTTAGATGGGACAGGGGGGCATGGCTACACCTTC. It yields the protein CASSLDGTGGHGYTF.